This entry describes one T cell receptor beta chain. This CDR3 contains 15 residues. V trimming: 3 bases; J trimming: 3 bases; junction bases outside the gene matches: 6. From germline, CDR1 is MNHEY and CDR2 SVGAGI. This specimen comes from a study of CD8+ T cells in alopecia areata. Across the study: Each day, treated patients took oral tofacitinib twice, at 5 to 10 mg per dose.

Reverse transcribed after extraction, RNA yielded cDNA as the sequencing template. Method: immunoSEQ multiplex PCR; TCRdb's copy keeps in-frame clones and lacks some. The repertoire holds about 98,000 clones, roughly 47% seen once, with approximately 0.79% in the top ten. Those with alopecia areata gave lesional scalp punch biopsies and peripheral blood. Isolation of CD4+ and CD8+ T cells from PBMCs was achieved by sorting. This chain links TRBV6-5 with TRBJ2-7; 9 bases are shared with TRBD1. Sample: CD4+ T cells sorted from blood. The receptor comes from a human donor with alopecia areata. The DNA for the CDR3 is TGTGCCAGCAGTTATCTCCGGGACAGGGTCTACGAGCAGTACTTC. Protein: CASSYLRDRVYEQYF.